This T cell receptor (beta chain) was recorded in a study of T cell repertoires in cytomegalovirus infection. Germline CDR1 and CDR2: SGHVS and FNYEAQ. CDR3 length: 13 amino acids. One entry per CDR3 protein results from TCRdb running MiXCR on the reads. The sample consists of 900,000 to 950,000 distinct CDR3 sequences, around 30% of them appearing once. Worth noting for this clonotype: Antigen unknown. A read error is possible here, since a much larger clone lies one base away.

This receptor was taken from a human donor in good health (CMV status not recorded). Some clones in this sample may be carry-over from other donors' samples. The rearrangement joins TRBV7-6 to TRBJ1-2; the D is unclear. The sample was cultured CD8+ T cells from PBMCs, taken from culture after CMV antigen stimulation. The CDR3 region is CSSSSGNIYGYTF. CDR3 sequence (DNA): TGTTCCAGCAGCTCCGGGAACATCTATGGCTACACCTTC.